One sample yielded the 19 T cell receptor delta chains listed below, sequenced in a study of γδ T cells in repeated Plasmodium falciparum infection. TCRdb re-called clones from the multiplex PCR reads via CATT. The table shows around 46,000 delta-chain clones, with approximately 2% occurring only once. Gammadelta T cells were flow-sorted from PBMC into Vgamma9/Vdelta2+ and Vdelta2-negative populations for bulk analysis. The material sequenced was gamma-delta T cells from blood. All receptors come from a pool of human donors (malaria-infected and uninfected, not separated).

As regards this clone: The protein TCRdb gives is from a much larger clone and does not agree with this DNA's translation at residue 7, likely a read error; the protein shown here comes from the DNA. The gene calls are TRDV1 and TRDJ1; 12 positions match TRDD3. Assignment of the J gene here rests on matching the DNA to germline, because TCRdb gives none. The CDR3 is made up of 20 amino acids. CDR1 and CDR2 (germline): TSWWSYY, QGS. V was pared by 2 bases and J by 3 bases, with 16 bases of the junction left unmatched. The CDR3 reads CALGELDPYWGIPNPDKLIF. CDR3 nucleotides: TGTGCTCTTGGGGAATTGGACCCTTACTGGGGGATACCCAATCCCGATAAACTCATCTTT.

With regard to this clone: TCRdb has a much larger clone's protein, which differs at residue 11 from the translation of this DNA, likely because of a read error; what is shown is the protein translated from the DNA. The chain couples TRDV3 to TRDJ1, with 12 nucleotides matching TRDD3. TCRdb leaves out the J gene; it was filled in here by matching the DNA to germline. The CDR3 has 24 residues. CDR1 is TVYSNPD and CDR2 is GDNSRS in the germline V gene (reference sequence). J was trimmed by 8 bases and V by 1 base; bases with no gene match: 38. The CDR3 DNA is TGTGCCTTTAAGGGGGGACCTTCCGCCGGTACAAAAACTCCCGTATACTGGGGGATACAAAAACTCATCTTT. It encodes CAFKGGPSAGTKTPVYWGIQKLIF. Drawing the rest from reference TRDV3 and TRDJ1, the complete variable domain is CDKVTQSSPDQTVASGSEVVLLCTYDTVYSNPDLFWYRIRPDYSFQFVFYGDNSRSEGADFTQGRFSVKHILTQKAFHLVISPVRTEDSATYYCAFKGGPSAGTKTPVYWGIQKLIFGKGTRVTVEP.

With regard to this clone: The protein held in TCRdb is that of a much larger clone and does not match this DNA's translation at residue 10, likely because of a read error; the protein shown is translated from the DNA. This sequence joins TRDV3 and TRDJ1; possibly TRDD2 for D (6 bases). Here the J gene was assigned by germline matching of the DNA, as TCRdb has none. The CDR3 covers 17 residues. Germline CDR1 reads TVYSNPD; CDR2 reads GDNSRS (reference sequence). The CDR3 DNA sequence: TGTGCTCGTCGTCTCCTACAAGGCTGGTGCAACGCCGATAAACTCATCTTT. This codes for CARRLLQGWCNADKLIF.

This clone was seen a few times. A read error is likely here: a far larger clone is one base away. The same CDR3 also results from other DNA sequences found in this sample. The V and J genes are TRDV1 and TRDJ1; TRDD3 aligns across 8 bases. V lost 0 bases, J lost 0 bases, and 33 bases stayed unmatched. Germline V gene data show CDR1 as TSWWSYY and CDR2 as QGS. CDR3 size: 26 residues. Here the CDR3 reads CALGELALSPSYIEGYAKQYTDKLIF. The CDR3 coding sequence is TGTGCTCTTGGGGAACTGGCCCTTTCCCCCTCCTACATCGAGGGATACGCCAAACAGTACACCGATAAACTCATCTTT.

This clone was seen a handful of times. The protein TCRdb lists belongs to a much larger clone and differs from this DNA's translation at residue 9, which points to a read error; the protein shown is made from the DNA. This chain's CDR3 is CALGVPRALFYYWGIPDKLIF. CDR3 bases: TGTGCTCTTGGGGTCCCACGGGCCCTCTTTTATTACTGGGGGATACCCGATAAACTCATCTTT. The V call is TRDV1, the J call TRDJ1; 12 positions agree with TRDD3. Because TCRdb records no J gene, it was assigned here through a match of the DNA to germline. The V gene's germline CDR1 is TSWWSYY and CDR2 QGS. This CDR3 comprises 21 residues. The trim removed 4 bases at V and 3 bases at J, leaving 21 bases unmatched.

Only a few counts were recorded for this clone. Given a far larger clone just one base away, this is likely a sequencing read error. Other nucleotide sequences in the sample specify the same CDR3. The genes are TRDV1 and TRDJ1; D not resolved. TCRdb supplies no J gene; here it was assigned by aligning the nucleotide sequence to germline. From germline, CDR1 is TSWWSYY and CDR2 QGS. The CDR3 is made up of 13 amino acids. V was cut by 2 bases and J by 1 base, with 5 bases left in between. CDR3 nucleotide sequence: TGTGCTCTTGGGGAAGGATTCACCGATAAACTCATCTTT. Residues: CALGEGFTDKLIF.

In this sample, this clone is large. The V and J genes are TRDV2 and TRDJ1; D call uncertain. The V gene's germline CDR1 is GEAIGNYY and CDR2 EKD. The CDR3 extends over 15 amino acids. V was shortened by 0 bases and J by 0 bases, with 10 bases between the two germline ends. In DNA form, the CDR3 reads TGTGCCTGTGACACCGTCCAGCGTAACACCGATAAACTCATCTTT. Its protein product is CACDTVQRNTDKLIF.

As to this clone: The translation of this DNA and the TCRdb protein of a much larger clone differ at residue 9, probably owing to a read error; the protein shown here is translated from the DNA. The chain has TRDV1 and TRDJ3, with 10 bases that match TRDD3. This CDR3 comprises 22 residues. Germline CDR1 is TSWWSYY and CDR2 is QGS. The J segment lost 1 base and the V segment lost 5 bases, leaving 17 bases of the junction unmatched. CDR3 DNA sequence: TGTGCTCTTGGGATGACTGGGGGATGCGTTAGCGTTGGGTCCTGGGACACCCGACAGATGTTTTTC. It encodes CALGMTGGCVSVGSWDTRQMFF.

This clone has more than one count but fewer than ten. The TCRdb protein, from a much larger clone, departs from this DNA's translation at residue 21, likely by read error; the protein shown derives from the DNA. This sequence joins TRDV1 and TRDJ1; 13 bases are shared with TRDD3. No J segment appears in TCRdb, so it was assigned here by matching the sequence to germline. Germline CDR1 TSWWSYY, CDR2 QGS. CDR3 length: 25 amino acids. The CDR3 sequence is CALGENSFLQDWGIRGGWLTGKLIF. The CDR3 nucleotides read TGTGCTCTTGGGGAAAACTCCTTCCTTCAAGACTGGGGGATACGCGGGGGATGGCTCACCGGTAAACTCATCTTT.

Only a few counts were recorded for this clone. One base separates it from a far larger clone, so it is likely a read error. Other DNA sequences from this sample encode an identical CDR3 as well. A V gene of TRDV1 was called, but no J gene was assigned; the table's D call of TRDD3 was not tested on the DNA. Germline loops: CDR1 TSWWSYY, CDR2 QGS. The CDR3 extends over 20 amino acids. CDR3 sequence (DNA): TGTGCTCTTGGGGAACTAACCAATATCGTTGGGGGATACCACCCCGATAAACTAATCTTT. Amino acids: CALGELTNIVGGYHPDKLIF.

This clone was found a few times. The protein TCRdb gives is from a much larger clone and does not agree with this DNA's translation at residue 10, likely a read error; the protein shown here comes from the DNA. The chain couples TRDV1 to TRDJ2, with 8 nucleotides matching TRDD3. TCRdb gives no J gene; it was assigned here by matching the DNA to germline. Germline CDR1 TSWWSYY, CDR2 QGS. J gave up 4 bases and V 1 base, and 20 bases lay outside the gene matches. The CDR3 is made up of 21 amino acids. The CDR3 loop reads CALGEPQFFSGGRYRTAQLFF. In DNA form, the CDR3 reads TGTGCTCTTGGGGAACCACAGTTTTTCTCTGGGGGACGTTATCGGACAGCACAACTCTTCTTT.

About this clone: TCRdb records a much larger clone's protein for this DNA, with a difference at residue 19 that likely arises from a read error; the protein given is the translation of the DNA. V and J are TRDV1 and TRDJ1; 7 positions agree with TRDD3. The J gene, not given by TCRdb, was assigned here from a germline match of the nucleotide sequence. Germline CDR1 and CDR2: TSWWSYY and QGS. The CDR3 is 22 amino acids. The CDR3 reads CALGERRWPTGGGSPPTDRLIF. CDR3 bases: TGTGCTCTTGGGGAAAGGCGGTGGCCTACTGGAGGGGGATCTCCACCTACCGATAGACTCATCTTT.

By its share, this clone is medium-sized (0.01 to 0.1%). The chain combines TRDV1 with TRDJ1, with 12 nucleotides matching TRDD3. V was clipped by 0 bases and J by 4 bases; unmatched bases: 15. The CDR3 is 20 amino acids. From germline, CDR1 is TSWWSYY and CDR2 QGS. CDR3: CALGELEPYWGIPRIDKLIF. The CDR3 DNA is TGTGCTCTTGGGGAACTAGAACCGTACTGGGGGATACCTCGTATCGATAAACTCATCTTT.

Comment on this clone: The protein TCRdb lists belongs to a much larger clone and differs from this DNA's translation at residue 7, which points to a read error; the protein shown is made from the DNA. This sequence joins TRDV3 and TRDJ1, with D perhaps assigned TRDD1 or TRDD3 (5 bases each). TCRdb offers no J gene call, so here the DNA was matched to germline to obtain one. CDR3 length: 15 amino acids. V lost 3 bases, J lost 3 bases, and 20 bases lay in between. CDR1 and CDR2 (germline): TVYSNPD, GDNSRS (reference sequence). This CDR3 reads CAFPARWIVADKLIF. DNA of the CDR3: TGTGCCTTCCCGGCCCGGTGGATAGTCGCCGATAAACTCATCTTT.

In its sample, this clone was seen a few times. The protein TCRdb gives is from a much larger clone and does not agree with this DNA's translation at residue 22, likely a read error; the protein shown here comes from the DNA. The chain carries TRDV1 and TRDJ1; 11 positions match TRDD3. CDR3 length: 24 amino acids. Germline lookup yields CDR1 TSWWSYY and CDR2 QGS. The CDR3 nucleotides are TGTGCTCTTGGGGAAACTGCGGTTCGGAATGACCTAATCGTACTGGGGGATAATCACGATAAATTCATCTTT. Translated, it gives CALGETAVRNDLIVLGDNHDKFIF.

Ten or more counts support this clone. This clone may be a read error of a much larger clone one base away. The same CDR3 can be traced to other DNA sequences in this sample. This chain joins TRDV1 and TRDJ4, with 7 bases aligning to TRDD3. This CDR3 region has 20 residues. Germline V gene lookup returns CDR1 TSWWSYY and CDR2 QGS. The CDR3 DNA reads TGTGCTCTTGGGGAACTAAGAATCTACCTAGGATACGCTAGTAGGGGACCACTGATCTTT. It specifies CALGELRIYLGYASRGPLIF.

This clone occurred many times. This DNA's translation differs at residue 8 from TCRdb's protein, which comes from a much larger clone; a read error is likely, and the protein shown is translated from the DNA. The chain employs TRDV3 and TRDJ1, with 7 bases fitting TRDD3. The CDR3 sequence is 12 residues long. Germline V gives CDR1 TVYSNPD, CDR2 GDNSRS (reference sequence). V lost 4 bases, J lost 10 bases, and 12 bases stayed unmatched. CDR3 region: CASRAWGRPLIF. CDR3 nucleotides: TGTGCCTCCAGAGCATGGGGGAGACCACTCATCTTT.

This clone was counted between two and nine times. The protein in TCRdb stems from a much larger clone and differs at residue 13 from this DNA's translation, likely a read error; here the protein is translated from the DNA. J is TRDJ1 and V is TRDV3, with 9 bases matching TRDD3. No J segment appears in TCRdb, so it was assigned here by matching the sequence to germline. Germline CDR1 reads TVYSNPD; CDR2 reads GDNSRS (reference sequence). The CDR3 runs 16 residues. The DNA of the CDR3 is TGTGCCTTTAGACGCTGGGGGATGTCGTACACCGATAGACTCATCTTT. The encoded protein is CAFRRWGMSYTDRLIF. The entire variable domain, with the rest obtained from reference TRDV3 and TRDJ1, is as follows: CDKVTQSSPDQTVASGSEVVLLCTYDTVYSNPDLFWYRIRPDYSFQFVFYGDNSRSEGADFTQGRFSVKHILTQKAFHLVISPVRTEDSATYYCAFRRWGMSYTDRLIFGKGTRVTVEP.

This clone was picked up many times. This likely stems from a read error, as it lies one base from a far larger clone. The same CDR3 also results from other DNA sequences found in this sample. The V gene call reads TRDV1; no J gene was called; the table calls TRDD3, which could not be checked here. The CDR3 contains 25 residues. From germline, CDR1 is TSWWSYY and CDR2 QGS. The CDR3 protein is CALGEGSYFLSTYWGIRWYTDKLIF. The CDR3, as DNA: TGTGCTCTTGGGGAAGGTTCGTACTTCCTATCGACATACTGGGGGATACGCTGGTACACCGATAAGCTCATCTTT.